Described below is a single T cell receptor (beta chain) sequence and its context. Its antigen is not identified. The study sampled blood at baseline, cycle 4 day 1, and cycle 7 day 1. This entry belongs to a study of OX40 agonist ivuxolimab in advanced cancers. Overall study context: While on treatment, patients had intravenous ivuxolimab at 0.01 to 10 mg/kg every 2 weeks. Dose-escalation patients' cancers were hepatocellular carcinoma, melanoma, renal cell or head and neck cancer. General observations from the study: CD4+ and CD8+ blood T cells expanded clonally by week 6 at 0.1 to 3.0 mg/kg.

The CDR3 contains 18 residues. Germline V gene lookup returns CDR1 SEHNR and CDR2 FQNEAQ (reference sequence). Trimming took 5 bases from V and 0 from J; bases not matched to a gene: 11. Sequenced by immunoSEQ multiplex PCR; TCRdb stores in-frame clones only, minus some. Of tens of thousands of clones in the sample, about nine tenths were seen once. The sequence derives from an adult with an advanced solid tumor such as melanoma, head and neck, liver or kidney cancer. The material sequenced was CD4+ or CD8+ T cells sorted from blood, taken in a trial of the OX40 agonist ivuxolimab. The chain couples TRBV7-9 to TRBJ2-1; 9 bases are a match to TRBD1. The CDR3 DNA follows: TGTGCCAGCAGCGTCCCCGGGACAGGGAATTCCTCCTACAATGAGCAGTTCTTC. It codes for CASSVPGTGNSSYNEQFF.